Below, 8 T cell receptor beta chains from the same sample are listed, as sequenced in a study of T cell repertoires in cytomegalovirus infection. TCRdb re-derived calls from the reads in MiXCR, one entry per CDR3 protein. The data contain under 200,000 distinct CDR3 sequences, roughly 30% of them seen just once; the ten biggest clones take up roughly 31%. Input material: PBMCs. Every receptor here comes from a human donor in good health (CMV status not recorded). Some clones in this sample may be carry-over from other donors' samples.

This clonotype was observed a few times. This chain joins TRBV5-4 and TRBJ2-1; 7 bases align to TRBD1. J gave up 4 bases and V 4 bases, and 5 bases lay outside the gene matches. This CDR3 contains 14 residues. Germline CDR1 SGHNT, CDR2 YYREEE (reference sequence). CDR3: CASSLRGQYNEQFF. The CDR3 DNA reads as TGTGCCAGCAGCCTTAGGGGACAGTACAATGAGCAGTTCTTC. Looking up the rest from reference TRBV5-4 and TRBJ2-1 gives the full variable domain: ETGVTQSPTHLIKTRGQQVTLRCSSQSGHNTVSWYQQALGQGPQFIFQYYREEENGRGNFPPRFSGLQFPNYSSELNVNALELDDSALYLCASSLRGQYNEQFFGPGTRLTVL.

V and J are TRBV6-5 and TRBJ2-3, with a possible D match to TRBD2 (5 bases). V was clipped by 8 bases and J by 0 bases, with 12 bases between them. Germline V CDR1 and CDR2: MNHEY, SVGAGI. The CDR3 runs 14 residues. Written as DNA, the CDR3 is TGTGCCAGCCGCGCCTCGGGGAGCACAGATACGCAGTATTTT. Its protein product is CASRASGSTDTQYF.

This clonotype was detected ten times or more. The chain couples TRBV7-3 to TRBJ2-2; 7 positions agree with TRBD1. The J segment lost 0 bases and the V segment lost 6 bases, leaving 13 bases of the junction unmatched. This CDR3 comprises 18 residues. Germline V gives CDR1 SGHTA, CDR2 FQGTGA. CDR3 sequence (DNA): TGTGCCAGCAGTTGGACGCCGGACAGGACCGCGAACACCGGGGAGCTGTTTTTT. Translation: CASSWTPDRTANTGELFF.

V and J are TRBV20-1 and TRBJ1-6; D ambiguous. In germline, CDR1 is DFQATT, CDR2 SNEGSKA (reference sequence). There are 11 residues in the CDR3. The ends were cut back, 1 base at V and 16 bases at J, with 11 bases in the middle. As DNA, the CDR3 is TGCAGTGCTAGAGGCGAACAGCCTCTCCACTTT. Protein sequence: CSARGEQPLHF.

V usage is TRBV5-1 and J usage is TRBJ1-6; D is ambiguous. The CDR3 loop spans 14 amino acids. CDR1 is SGHRS and CDR2 is YFSETQ in the germline V gene. V lost 5 bases and J lost 6, with 12 bases in between. The CDR3 DNA reads TGCGCCAGCAGACGAGAAGGAGGTAATTCACCCCTCCACTTT. Residues: CASRREGGNSPLHF.

This clonotype was detected a few times. The chain has TRBV6-2 or TRBV6-3 and TRBJ2-7, with 10 bases identical to TRBD1. CDR3 length equals 14 residues. The V gene end was trimmed by 2 bases and the J gene end by 6 bases; junction bases not matched to a gene: 4. Germline lookup yields CDR1 MNHEY and CDR2 SVGEGT. DNA of the CDR3: TGTGCCAGCAGTTACCGGGACAGGGGCCGCGAGCAGTACTTC. Translating gives CASSYRDRGREQYF.

The rearrangement uses TRBV20-1 and TRBJ2-3, with 8 bases that match TRBD1. With 4 bases clipped from V and 4 bases from J, the junction kept 7 bases outside the gene matches. CDR3 length: 14 residues. Germline V gene sequence: CDR1 DFQATT, CDR2 SNEGSKA (reference sequence). In nucleotides, the CDR3 is TGCAGTGCTATATCCCCAGGGGGCGCAGATACGCAGTATTTT. Translation gives CSAISPGGADTQYF.

This clonotype was seen ten or more times. The chain joins TRBV7-2 to TRBJ2-2, with 11 positions matching TRBD2. Germline V gene data show CDR1 as SGHTA and CDR2 as FQGNSA. The CDR3 consists of 17 residues. The V and J ends lost 3 bases and 2 bases, in that order; junction bases with no gene match: 5. Here the CDR3 DNA reads TGTGCCAGCAGCTTTGGGCTAGCGGGGGGAAACACCGGGGAGCTGTTTTTT. Protein product: CASSFGLAGGNTGELFF.